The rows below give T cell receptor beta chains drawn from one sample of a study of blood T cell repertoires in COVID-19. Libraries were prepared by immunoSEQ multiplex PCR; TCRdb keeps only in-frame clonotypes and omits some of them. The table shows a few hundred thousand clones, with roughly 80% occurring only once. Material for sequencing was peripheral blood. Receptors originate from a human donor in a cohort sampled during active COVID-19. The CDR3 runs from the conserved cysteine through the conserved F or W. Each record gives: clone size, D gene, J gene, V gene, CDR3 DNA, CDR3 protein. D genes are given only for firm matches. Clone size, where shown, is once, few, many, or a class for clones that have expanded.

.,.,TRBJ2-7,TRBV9,TGTGCCAGCAGCGCGGGAAGTATCATCAGTTACGGCGAGCAGTACTTC,CASSAGSIISYGEQYF
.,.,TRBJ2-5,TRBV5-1,TGCGCCAGCAGCTTGATGGAGGGGGAGACCCAGTACTTC,CASSLMEGETQYF
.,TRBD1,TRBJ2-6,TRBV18,TGTGCCAGCTCACTAACGGGACAGGGAGTCTCTGGGGCCAACGTCCTGACTTTC,CASSLTGQGVSGANVLTF
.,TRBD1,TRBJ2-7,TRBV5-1,TGCGCCAGCAGCTTTTCCGGACAGGGGCCCTACGAGCAGTACTTC,CASSFSGQGPYEQYF
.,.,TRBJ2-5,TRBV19,TGTGCCAGTAGTATTGGAGGGGGCGGGAAGACCCAGTACTTC,CASSIGGGGKTQYF
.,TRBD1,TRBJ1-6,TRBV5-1,TGCGCCAGTCGAGGACAGGGTCTTAATTATAATTCACCCCTCCACTTT,CASRGQGLNYNSPLHF
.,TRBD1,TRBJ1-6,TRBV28,TGTGCCAGCAGTCCCCGGACAGGGTGGTATTCACCCCTCCACTTT,CASSPRTGWYSPLHF
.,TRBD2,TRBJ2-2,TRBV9,TGTGCCAGCAGCGTAGGGCTAGCGGCGAACACCGGGGAGCTGTTTTTT,CASSVGLAANTGELFF
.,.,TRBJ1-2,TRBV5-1,TGCGCCAGCAGCTTGGGAGGACTGAATTACATAGCTAACTATGGCTACACCTTC,CASSLGGLNYIANYGYTF
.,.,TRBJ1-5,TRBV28,TGTGCCAGCAGAATGGTGGGCCCTCAAAGGCCCCAGCATTTT,CASRMVGPQRPQHF
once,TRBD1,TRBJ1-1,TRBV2,TGTGCCAGCAGTGGACAGGGGGCGAACACTGAAGCTTTCTTT,CASSGQGANTEAFF
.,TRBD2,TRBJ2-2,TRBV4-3,TGCGCCAGCAGCCAAGATAGGGGAGGGCTTGACACCGGGGAGCTGTTTTTT,CASSQDRGGLDTGELFF
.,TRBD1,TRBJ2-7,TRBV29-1,TGCAGCGTTCAGGTTGCCGGGACAGGGGGCGAGCAGTACTTC,CSVQVAGTGGEQYF
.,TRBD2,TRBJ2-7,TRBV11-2,TGTGCCAGCAGCGTCGCGACTAGCGGGAGACTCTACGAGCAGTACTTC,CASSVATSGRLYEQYF
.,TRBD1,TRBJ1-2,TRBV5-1,TGCGCCAGCAGCAGGGACAGGGAGGGCTACACCTTC,CASSRDREGYTF
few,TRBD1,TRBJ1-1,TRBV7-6,TGTGCCAGCAGCCCCAGTCCCGGGACAGGGGTCGGCACTGAAGCTTTCTTT,CASSPSPGTGVGTEAFF
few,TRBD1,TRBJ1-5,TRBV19,TGTGCCAGTGCCACCAGGGGGCCCAATCAGCCCCAGCATTTT,CASATRGPNQPQHF
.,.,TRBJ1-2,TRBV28,TGTGCCAGCACTCTCCCCGGGACTGCTGGCTACACCTTC,CASTLPGTAGYTF
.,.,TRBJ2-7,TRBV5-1,TGCGCCAGCAGACAGGATTTCTACGAGCAGTACTTC,CASRQDFYEQYF
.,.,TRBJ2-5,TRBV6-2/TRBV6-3,TGTGCCAGCAGTCCCGGCCTCGTGGCGGGATCAGAGACCCAGTACTTC,CASSPGLVAGSETQYF